This is a list of T cell receptor beta chains from one sample in a study of post-analysis software for immune sequencing data. Each CDR3 protein is one row after TCRdb ran MiXCR on the PCR reads. The top ten clones hold 12% of a sample with fewer than 600,000 distinct CDR3 sequences, around 40% of them seen once. Sequences were obtained from blood. These receptors came from a girl aged 5 to 17 with multiple sclerosis. Both conserved end residues are part of each CDR3. A D gene is named only where the DNA matches it firmly. Rows give clone size only sometimes, using once, few, many, or a class for an expanded clone.

V gene,clone size,D gene,J gene,CDR3 protein,CDR3 DNA
TRBV5-1,NA,TRBD2,TRBJ2-5,CASSPTSGRGSEQYF,TGCGCCAGCAGCCCAACTAGCGGGAGAGGGTCTGAGCAGTACTTC
TRBV20-1,few,NA,TRBJ2-5,CSARKQIPKETQYF,TGCAGTGCTAGGAAACAGATACCTAAAGAGACCCAGTACTTC
TRBV29-1,few,TRBD1,TRBJ2-2,CSVEGQANTGELFF,TGCAGCGTTGAGGGACAGGCGAACACCGGGGAGCTGTTTTTT
TRBV7-2,NA,NA,TRBJ2-5,CATTEQETQYF,TGTGCCACCACAGAACAAGAGACCCAGTACTTC
TRBV7-2,few,NA,TRBJ2-7,CASSNGALALFSEQYF,TGTGCCAGCAGTAATGGGGCACTAGCCCTCTTTTCCGAGCAGTACTTC
TRBV27,NA,TRBD2,TRBJ2-5,CASSSGLALGYQETQYF,TGTGCCAGCAGTTCGGGACTAGCGCTCGGGTACCAAGAGACCCAGTACTTC
TRBV7-9,NA,TRBD1,TRBJ1-4,CASSLNRGYNEKLFF,TGTGCCAGCAGCTTAAACAGGGGGTATAATGAAAAACTGTTTTTT
TRBV11-1,NA,NA,TRBJ2-3,CASSLNGNTDTQYF,TGTGCCAGCAGCTTAAACGGAAACACAGATACGCAGTATTTT
TRBV27,NA,TRBD1,TRBJ2-7,CASRYNPTGEIYEQYF,TGTGCCAGCAGGTATAACCCTACAGGGGAAATCTACGAGCAGTACTTC
TRBV25-1,NA,NA,TRBJ1-1,CASSEELSEAFF,TGTGCCAGCAGTGAAGAACTGAGTGAAGCTTTCTTT
TRBV4-2,NA,NA,TRBJ2-7,CASSQDASRNEQYF,TGTGCCAGCAGCCAAGATGCTAGCAGGAACGAGCAGTACTTC
TRBV13,few,TRBD2,TRBJ2-1,CASSLVREGPSNEQFF,TGTGCCAGCAGCTTAGTACGGGAGGGCCCCTCTAATGAGCAGTTCTTC
TRBV3-1,NA,NA,TRBJ2-5,CASSQGPMEETQYF,TGTGCCAGCAGCCAAGGACCGATGGAGGAGACTCAGTACTTC